These 27 T cell receptor beta chains came from one sample sequenced in a study of T cell responses to AZD1222 COVID-19 vaccine (dated by TCRdb to about 2021). Interpreted using the paper, the time point label stands for: baseline before first vaccination. Library creation used the immunoSEQ multiplex PCR assay. TCRdb obtained this table from immuneACCESS and retained in-frame rearrangements with V and J assigned. These tables miss some clones; where compared with another copy, unresolved V genes account for less than half of the shortfall, and the remainder is unexplained. The sample yields over 65,000 clones; about 87% were counted once. About 5.7% of the sample is taken by the ten largest. This sample comprised peripheral blood, obtained on day 0 of AZD1222 vaccination. These receptors were obtained from an adult in good health.

J is TRBJ1-6 and V is TRBV9; 9 positions match TRBD1. Germline values: CDR1 SGDLS, CDR2 YYNGEE. Losses at the gene ends were 3 bases for V and 7 bases for J; bases not matched to a gene: 5. The CDR3 is made up of 15 amino acids. The CDR3 DNA reads TGTGCCAGCAGCGCCTCCGGGACAGGGAATTCACCCCTCCACTTT. Protein sequence: CASSASGTGNSPLHF.

The chain is built from TRBV28 and TRBJ1-4; D gene ambiguous. The germline gives CDR1 MDHEN, CDR2 SYDVKM. CDR3 length: 16 residues. Trimming removed 4 bases at V and 8 bases at J, with 20 bases between. This chain's CDR3 is CASSSTQRYLGEKLFF. In DNA, the CDR3 is TGTGCCAGCAGTTCCACTCAACGCTACTTGGGGGAAAAACTGTTTTTT.

The chain links TRBV7-9 to TRBJ1-1; D possibly corresponds to TRBD1 (5 bases). CDR1 is SEHNR and CDR2 is FQNEAQ in the germline V gene (reference sequence). Between the trimmed V and J ends, which lost 4 bases and 6 bases, there was a span of 18 bases. The CDR3 is made up of 15 amino acids. CDR3 protein: CASSSLEIDSPEAFF. The CDR3 region has the DNA TGTGCCAGCAGCTCCCTAGAGATAGACAGTCCTGAAGCTTTCTTT.

This clone was counted once. The chain links TRBV4-3 to TRBJ2-1, with 9 bases lining up with TRBD1. J lost 4 bases, V lost 2 bases, and 15 bases had no gene match. CDR1 is LGHNA, CDR2 YSLEER, per germline. The CDR3 contains 19 residues. As DNA, the CDR3 is TGCGCCAGCAGCCAAAGAATGGGGACAGGGCTTACCCAATACAATGAGCAGTTCTTC. It specifies CASSQRMGTGLTQYNEQFF.

With regard to this clone: The junction and the germline gene differ at one end; a read error may be behind it. The chain joins TRBV2 to TRBJ2-1; 7 bases agree with TRBD1. Germline CDR1 is SNHLY and CDR2 is FYNNEI. The CDR3 runs to 13 residues. The CDR3 DNA follows: TGTGCCAGCAGGGGGACAGTCGTAGTGTCTATTGTCTTC. Translation gives CASRGTVVVSIVF. Supplemented by reference TRBV2 and TRBJ2-1, the full variable domain reads EPEVTQTPSHQVTQMGQEVILRCVPISNHLYFYWYRQILGQKVEFLVSFYNNEISEKSEIFDDQFSVERPDGSNFTLKIRSTKLEDSAMYFCASRGTVVVSIVFGPGTRLTVL.

This clone was seen more than once but under ten times. This sequence joins TRBV5-1 and TRBJ1-2; D uncertain. Trimming left V 4 bases short and J 3 bases short, with 7 bases between. The CDR3 extends over 12 amino acids. Germline V lookup: CDR1 SGHRS, CDR2 YFSETQ. CDR3 amino acids: CASSQNDYGYTF. The DNA for the CDR3 is TGCGCCAGCAGCCAGAACGACTATGGCTACACCTTC. The full variable domain, its missing parts supplied by reference TRBV5-1 and TRBJ1-2, is KAGVTQTPRYLIKTRGQQVTLSCSPISGHRSVSWYQQTPGQGLQFLFEYFSETQRNKGNFPGRFSGRQFSNSRSEMNVSTLELGDSALYLCASSQNDYGYTFGSGTRLTVV.

V and J are TRBV7-2 and TRBJ2-7; 8 positions agree with TRBD2. The CDR3 consists of 14 residues. V shed 5 bases, J shed 6 bases, and the junction held 9 bases outside the gene matches. Germline V lookup: CDR1 SGHTA, CDR2 FQGNSA. The CDR3 protein is CASSKPGLDSEQYF. The CDR3 DNA sequence: TGTGCCAGCAGCAAACCGGGACTAGATTCCGAGCAGTACTTC.

V and J are TRBV5-8 and TRBJ2-7; 7 bases fit TRBD1. J lost 3 bases, V lost 0 bases, and 6 bases had no gene match. Germline loops: CDR1 SGHTS, CDR2 YDEGEE. The CDR3 runs 15 residues. The CDR3 region is CASSLEGQDNYEQYF. The CDR3 nucleotides are TGTGCCAGCAGCTTGGAAGGACAGGATAACTACGAGCAGTACTTC.

In DNA, the CDR3 is TGTGCCAGCAGTTATACCGCCACGACAGATACGCAGTATTTT. Its translation: CASSYTATTDTQYF. This chain joins TRBV6-2 or TRBV6-3 and TRBJ2-3; D remains unclear. CDR1 is MNHEY and CDR2 is SVGEGT in the germline V gene. There are 14 residues in the CDR3. V was pared by 3 bases and J by 3 bases, with 10 bases between.

V is TRBV10-2 and J is TRBJ2-7; D is possibly TRBD1 (6 bases). CDR1 and CDR2 from the germline V gene are WSHSY and SAAADI. CDR3 length: 16 amino acids. The V end lost 3 bases, the J end lost 3 bases, and 18 bases lay between the germline ends. The CDR3 sequence is CASSDLSAGARYEQYF. DNA for the CDR3: TGCGCCAGCAGTGATTTGTCGGCAGGGGCTCGCTACGAGCAGTACTTC.

DNA for the CDR3: TGTGCCAGCAGCGCAAGACAGGCTCGGGATGAGCAGTTCTTC. This gives the protein CASSARQARDEQFF. The V gene is TRBV11-2, the J gene TRBJ2-1; D possibly corresponds to TRBD1 (6 bases). The germline V gene encodes CDR1 SGHAT and CDR2 FQNNGV. The CDR3 loop spans 14 amino acids. The V end was cut by 5 bases, the J end by 8 bases, with 16 bases between.

This sequence joins TRBV18 and TRBJ1-1, with D unclear. CDR1 and CDR2 (germline): KGHSH, LQKENI. The CDR3 spans 12 residues. Trimming pared 3 bases from V and 3 bases from J, leaving 5 bases between. The CDR3 here is CASSPIDTEAFF. CDR3 sequence (DNA): TGTGCCAGCTCACCCATAGACACTGAAGCTTTCTTT.

The V gene is TRBV11-3, the J gene TRBJ1-2, with no clear D. The germline gives CDR1 SGHNT, CDR2 YENEEA. This CDR3 comprises 17 residues. The germline V and J ends were trimmed by 1 base and 2 bases, with 17 bases remaining between them. The CDR3 sequence: CASSLGSRTEGNYGYTF. The CDR3 nucleotides read TGTGCCAGCAGCTTAGGTAGCCGGACTGAGGGAAACTATGGCTACACCTTC.

The CDR3 DNA follows: TGTGCCAGCAGTCCAATTTCCTATAATTCACCCCTCCACTTT. This translates into CASSPISYNSPLHF. J is TRBJ1-6 and V is TRBV3-1 (or the pseudogene TRBV3-2); D ambiguous. V lost 6 bases and J 1 base, leaving 7 bases between the germline ends. The CDR3 is 14 amino acids. CDR1 LGHDT and CDR2 YNNKEL come from the germline V gene (reference sequence).

The V call is TRBV4-1, the J call TRBJ2-7; weak D call: TRBD1 (6 bases). Germline values: CDR1 MGHRA, CDR2 YSYEKL. Trimming took 5 bases from V and 3 from J, leaving 14 bases between them. This CDR3 contains 14 residues. CDR3 bases: TGCGCCAGCAGCGCAACAGGGTTTAGCTACGAGCAGTACTTC. This encodes CASSATGFSYEQYF.

V and J are TRBV7-3 and TRBJ2-7, with TRBD1 matching over 9 bases. J lost 4 bases, V lost 4 bases, and 11 bases had no gene match. Germline values: CDR1 SGHTA, CDR2 FQGTGA. CDR3 length: 16 amino acids. DNA for the CDR3: TGTGCCAGCAGCTGTACCCGGGACAGGGATCGATACGAGCAGTACTTC. Protein: CASSCTRDRDRYEQYF.

The rearrangement uses TRBV5-1 and TRBJ1-2; D is unresolved. Trimming took off 4 bases at V and 4 bases at J, with 17 bases between the two ends. This CDR3 comprises 15 residues. Germline CDR1 SGHRS, CDR2 YFSETQ. This CDR3 is CASSPSPGRTYGYTF. The CDR3 DNA is TGCGCCAGCAGCCCCTCCCCCGGACGGACCTATGGCTACACCTTC.

Regarding this clone: The same CDR3 is also encoded by other DNA sequences in this sample. The CDR3 nucleotides read TGCGCCAGCAGCCGGGACTCTCAAGAGACCCAGTACTTC. Its protein product is CASSRDSQETQYF. This chain joins TRBV5-1 and TRBJ2-5; tentative D call: TRBD2 (6 bases). The V and J ends lost 4 bases and 2 bases respectively, with 9 bases between them. This CDR3 is 13 amino acids long. Germline V CDR1 and CDR2: SGHRS, YFSETQ.

The rearrangement uses TRBV18 and TRBJ1-6; 11 bases map to TRBD1. In germline, CDR1 is KGHSH, CDR2 LQKENI. The CDR3 extends over 13 amino acids. With V trimmed by 8 bases and J by 9 bases, 3 bases remained unmatched. In DNA, the CDR3 is TGTGCCAGCCGTGGGACAGGGGGTTCACCCCTCCACTTT. Its translation: CASRGTGGSPLHF.

Written as DNA, the CDR3 is TGTGCCAGCAGCTTAGGTCCCAGGGGGCAAGGTGAGCAGTTCTTC. As protein: CASSLGPRGQGEQFF. This chain connects TRBV11-1 to TRBJ2-1; TRBD1 matches 8 bases. The V gene's germline CDR1 is SGHAT and CDR2 FQDESV (reference sequence). The CDR3 totals 15 residues. The ends lost 1 base at V and 9 bases at J; junction bases unmatched: 8.

The CDR3 coding sequence is TGCGCCAGCAGCAGACCGGACAGGGGTGGAACAGATACGCAGTATTTT. Protein sequence: CASSRPDRGGTDTQYF. The V gene is TRBV10-2, the J gene TRBJ2-3; TRBD1 matches 9 bases. This CDR3 region has 16 residues. V dropped 6 bases and J dropped 3; count of bases not matched to a gene: 10. Germline assignment: CDR1 WSHSY and CDR2 SAAADI.

The CDR3 loop reads CASSLDTYGYTF. CDR3 in DNA: TGTGCCAGCAGCTTAGACACCTATGGCTACACCTTC. The V call is TRBV7-3, the J call TRBJ1-2; D call uncertain. The CDR3 loop spans 12 amino acids. Between the trimmed V and J ends, which lost 2 bases and 4 bases, there was a span of 5 bases. Germline CDR1 SGHTA, CDR2 FQGTGA. Full variable domain (rest looked up from reference TRBV7-3 and TRBJ1-2): GAGVSQTPSNKVTEKGKYVELRCDPISGHTALYWYRQSLGQGPEFLIYFQGTGAADDSGLPNDRFFAVRPEGSVSTLKIQRTERGDSAVYLCASSLDTYGYTFGSGTRLTVV.

This clone was counted a single time. The rearrangement joins TRBV29-1 to TRBJ2-5; TRBD2 is a possible D gene (6 bases). Germline CDR1 reads SQVTM; CDR2 reads ANQGSEA. V dropped 7 bases and J dropped 7 bases, with 10 bases sitting between them. CDR3 length: 10 residues. CDR3 residues: CSGGAGTQYF. CDR3 nucleotide sequence: TGCAGCGGCGGGGCGGGGACCCAGTACTTC.

The chain joins TRBV6-2 or TRBV6-3 to TRBJ2-7; the D gene is possibly TRBD1 (5 bases). CDR1 MNHEY and CDR2 SVGEGT come from the germline V gene. This CDR3 has 13 amino acids. Trimming removed 5 bases at V and 9 bases at J, with 17 bases between. The CDR3 is CASSQQVLTGQYF. The CDR3 region has the DNA TGTGCCAGCAGTCAACAGGTTCTAACCGGGCAGTACTTC.

J is TRBJ2-6 and V is TRBV12-2. TRBV12-2 is shown as a pseudogene. There are 16 residues in the CDR3. CDR3 DNA: TGTGCAAGTCGCTTACCAAAAGGTCCTGGGGCCAACGTCCTGACTTTC. Its protein product is CASRLPKGPGANVLTF.

The CDR3 protein is CASSDLQGYTEAFF. CDR3 bases: TGTGCCAGCAGTGACCTTCAGGGATACACTGAAGCTTTCTTT. The V call is TRBV6-1, the J call TRBJ1-1; TRBD1 is a possible D gene (5 bases). Trimming removed 3 bases at V and 3 bases at J, with 11 bases between. From germline, CDR1 is MNHNS and CDR2 SASEGT. The CDR3 totals 14 residues.

The gene calls are TRBV6-6 and TRBJ1-6; D remains ambiguous. The CDR3 has 16 amino acids. In germline, CDR1 is MNHNY, CDR2 SVGAGI (reference sequence). The V end was cut by 0 bases, the J end by 8 bases, with 14 bases between. The DNA of the CDR3 is TGTGCCAGCAGTTACTCTCCAGTCGGGGTATATTCACCCCTCCACTTT. This gives the protein CASSYSPVGVYSPLHF.